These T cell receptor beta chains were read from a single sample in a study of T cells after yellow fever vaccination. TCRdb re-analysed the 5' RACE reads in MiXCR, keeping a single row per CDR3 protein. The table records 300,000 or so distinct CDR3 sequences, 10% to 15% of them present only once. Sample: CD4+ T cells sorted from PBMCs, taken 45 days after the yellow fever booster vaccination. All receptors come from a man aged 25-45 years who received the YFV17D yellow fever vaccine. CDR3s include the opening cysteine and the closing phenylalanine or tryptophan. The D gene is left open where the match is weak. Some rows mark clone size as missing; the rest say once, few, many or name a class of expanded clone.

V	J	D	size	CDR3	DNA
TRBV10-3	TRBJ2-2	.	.	CAISEMTGYTGELFF	TGTGCCATCAGTGAGATGACTGGTTACACCGGGGAGCTGTTTTTT
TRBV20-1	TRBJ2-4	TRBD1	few	CSARPPGQKNIQYF	TGCAGTGCTAGACCTCCGGGACAGAAAAACATTCAGTACTTC
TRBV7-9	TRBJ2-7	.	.	CASSPSVEQYF	TGTGCCAGCAGCCCCTCGGTCGAGCAGTACTTC
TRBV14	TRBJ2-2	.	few	CATYGELFF	TGTGCCACTTACGGGGAGCTGTTTTTT
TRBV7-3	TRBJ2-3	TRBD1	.	CASSLGQGLGDTQYF	TGTGCCAGCAGCTTGGGACAGGGGTTGGGAGATACGCAGTATTTT
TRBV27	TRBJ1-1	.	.	CASSFWGNTEAFF	TGTGCCAGCAGTTTTTGGGGGAACACTGAAGCTTTCTTT
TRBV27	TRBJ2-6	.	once	CASSFFGLGLNSGANVLTF	TGTGCCAGCAGTTTTTTTGGCTTGGGACTTAACTCTGGGGCCAACGTCCTGACTTTC
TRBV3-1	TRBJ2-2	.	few	CASSQGGTYTGELFF	TGTGCCAGCAGCCAAGGCGGGACGTACACCGGGGAGCTGTTTTTT
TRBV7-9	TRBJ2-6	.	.	CASSLMGSGANVLTF	TGTGCCAGCAGCTTAATGGGATCTGGGGCCAACGTCCTGACTTTC
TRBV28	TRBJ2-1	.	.	CASSQGGAGINEQFF	TGTGCCAGCAGCCAGGGGGGAGCAGGAATCAATGAGCAGTTCTTC
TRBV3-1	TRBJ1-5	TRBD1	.	CASSQAGTGGNQPQHF	TGTGCCAGCAGCCAAGCCGGGACAGGGGGCAATCAGCCCCAGCATTTT
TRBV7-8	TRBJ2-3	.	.	CASSLDRGGTQYF	TGTGCCAGCAGCTTAGATCGGGGAGGTACGCAGTATTTT
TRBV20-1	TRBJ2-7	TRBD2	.	CSARVPSGNHEQYF	TGCAGTGCTAGAGTACCGAGCGGGAACCACGAGCAGTACTTC
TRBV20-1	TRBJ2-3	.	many	CSADAGMLTDTQYF	TGCAGTGCGGATGCCGGGATGTTAACAGATACGCAGTATTTT
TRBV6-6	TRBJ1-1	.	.	CASSYGKNTEAFF	TGTGCCAGCAGTTACGGCAAGAACACTGAAGCTTTCTTT
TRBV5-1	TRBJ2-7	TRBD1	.	CASSLGVFYGTGAGEQYF	TGCGCCAGCAGCTTGGGGGTCTTTTACGGGACAGGGGCCGGCGAGCAGTACTTC
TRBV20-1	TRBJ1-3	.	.	CSAAPYSGNTIYF	TGCAGTGCCGCCCCGTACTCTGGAAACACCATATATTTT
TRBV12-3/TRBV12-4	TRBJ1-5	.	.	CASSPPGNNQPQHF	TGTGCCAGCAGCCCACCAGGTAACAATCAGCCCCAGCATTTT
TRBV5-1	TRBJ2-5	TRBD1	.	CASSTRQGEETQYF	TGCGCCAGCAGCACCAGACAGGGAGAAGAGACCCAGTACTTC
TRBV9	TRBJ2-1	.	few	CASSGGGINNEQFF	TGTGCCAGCAGCGGAGGTGGAATTAACAATGAGCAGTTCTTC
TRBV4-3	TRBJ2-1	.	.	CASSQGHGGGEQFF	TGCGCCAGCAGCCAAGGTCATGGGGGTGGTGAGCAGTTCTTC
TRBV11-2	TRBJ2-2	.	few	CASSPGASGAGELFF	TGTGCCAGCAGCCCAGGGGCCTCCGGGGCCGGGGAGCTGTTTTTT
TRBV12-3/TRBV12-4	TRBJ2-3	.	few	CASSPSPRFWGRTDTQYF	TGTGCCAGCAGTCCTTCCCCGCGGTTCTGGGGTAGAACAGATACGCAGTATTTT
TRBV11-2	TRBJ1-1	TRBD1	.	CASSYRGMKTEAFF	TGTGCCAGCAGCTACAGGGGAATGAAGACCGAAGCTTTCTTT
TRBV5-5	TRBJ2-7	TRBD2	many	CASSSTGTSGEYEQYF	TGTGCCAGCAGCTCGACCGGGACTAGCGGGGAGTACGAGCAGTACTTC
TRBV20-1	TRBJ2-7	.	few	CSAKNPSTAAYEQYF	TGCAGTGCTAAAAACCCTTCGACAGCAGCCTACGAGCAGTACTTC
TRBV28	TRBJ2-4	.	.	CASSLPRGLGNIQYF	TGTGCCAGCAGTTTACCCCGGGGGCTAGGAAACATTCAGTACTTC
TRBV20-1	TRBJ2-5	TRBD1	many	CSASTPGGQETQYF	TGCAGTGCAAGTACTCCAGGGGGACAAGAGACCCAGTACTTC
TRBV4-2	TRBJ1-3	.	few	CASSHHPDAGTTRLRNTIYF	TGTGCCAGCAGCCATCACCCTGACGCCGGGACGACCCGTCTCCGGAACACCATATATTTT
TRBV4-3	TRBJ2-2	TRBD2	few	CASSAVGLALTGELFF	TGCGCCAGCAGCGCGGTGGGACTAGCGTTGACCGGGGAGCTGTTTTTT
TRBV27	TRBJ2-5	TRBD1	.	CASSGTGKETQYF	TGTGCCAGCAGCGGGACAGGGAAGGAGACCCAGTACTTC
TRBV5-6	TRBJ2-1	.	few	CASSLAGSLGLMRFF	TGTGCCAGCAGCTTGGCGGGGTCCCTGGGGTTGATGCGGTTCTTC
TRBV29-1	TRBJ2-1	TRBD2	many	CSVEGAKRERSYNEQFF	TGCAGCGTTGAAGGGGCTAAGCGGGAGCGTTCCTACAATGAGCAGTTCTTC
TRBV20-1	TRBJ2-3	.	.	CSASKREKTDTQYF	TGCAGTGCTAGTAAACGGGAAAAGACAGATACGCAGTATTTT
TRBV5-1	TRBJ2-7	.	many	CASSPTGSYEQYF	TGCGCCAGCAGCCCTACAGGATCCTACGAGCAGTACTTC
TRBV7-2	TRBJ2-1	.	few	CASSYRSISLGYNEQFF	TGTGCCAGCAGCTACCGTAGCATCTCTTTAGGATACAATGAGCAGTTCTTC
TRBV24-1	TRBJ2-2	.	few	CATGLYTGELFF	TGTGCCACCGGACTTTACACCGGGGAGCTGTTTTTT
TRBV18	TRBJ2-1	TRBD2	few	CASSPPGLAGTEQFF	TGTGCCAGCTCACCACCGGGACTAGCGGGAACTGAGCAGTTCTTC
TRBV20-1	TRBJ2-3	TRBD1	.	CSARPNNRGVDTQYF	TGCAGTGCTAGGCCTAATAACAGGGGGGTCGATACGCAGTATTTT
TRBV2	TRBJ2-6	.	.	CASSKGISGANVLTF	TGTGCCAGCAGCAAAGGTATATCCGGGGCCAACGTCCTGACTTTC
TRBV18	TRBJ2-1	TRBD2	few	CASSPIGRESVNEQFF	TGTGCCAGCTCACCAATTGGGCGGGAGTCTGTCAATGAGCAGTTCTTC
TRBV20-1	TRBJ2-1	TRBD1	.	CSFNNGDSWHEQFF	TGCAGTTTCAACAACGGGGACAGTTGGCATGAGCAGTTCTTC
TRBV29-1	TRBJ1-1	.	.	CSVSPSSGKVAEAFF	TGCAGCGTTTCCCCTTCTTCGGGGAAGGTCGCTGAAGCTTTCTTT
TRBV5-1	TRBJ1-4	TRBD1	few	CASSFTDREGEKLFF	TGCGCCAGCAGCTTCACGGACAGGGAGGGTGAAAAACTGTTTTTT
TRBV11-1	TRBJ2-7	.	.	CASSPIHSYEQYF	TGTGCCAGCAGCCCGATCCATTCCTACGAGCAGTACTTC
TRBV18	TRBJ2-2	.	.	CASSPVAGSGGELFF	TGTGCCAGCTCACCAGTGGCAGGCAGCGGTGGGGAGCTGTTTTTT
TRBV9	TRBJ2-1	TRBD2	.	CASSVVAGGGYNEQFF	TGTGCCAGCAGCGTAGTAGCGGGAGGGGGCTACAATGAGCAGTTCTTC
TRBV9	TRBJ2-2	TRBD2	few	CASSVSGRSPGELFF	TGTGCCAGCAGCGTCAGCGGGAGATCTCCCGGGGAGCTGTTTTTT
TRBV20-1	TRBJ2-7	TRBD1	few	CSARDSLTGTGDYEQYF	TGCAGTGCTAGAGATAGTCTAACGGGGACAGGGGACTACGAGCAGTACTTC
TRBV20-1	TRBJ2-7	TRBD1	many	CSAPGDRTYEQYF	TGCAGTGCACCAGGGGACAGAACCTACGAGCAGTACTTC
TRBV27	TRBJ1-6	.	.	CASRLDSGRVNSPLHF	TGTGCCAGCAGATTAGATTCGGGACGGGTTAATTCACCCCTCCACTTT
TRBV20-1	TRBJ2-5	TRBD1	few	CSAYRGPETQYF	TGCAGTGCGTACAGGGGGCCCGAGACCCAGTACTTC
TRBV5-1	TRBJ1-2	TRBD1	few	CASSLGTGGDYGYTF	TGCGCCAGCAGCTTAGGGACAGGCGGGGACTATGGCTACACCTTC
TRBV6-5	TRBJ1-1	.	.	CASSYRGVGTEAFF	TGTGCCAGCAGTTACCGGGGGGTTGGGACTGAAGCTTTCTTT
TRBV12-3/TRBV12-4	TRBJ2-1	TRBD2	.	CASTYSGSGYNEQFF	TGTGCCAGCACCTATAGCGGGAGTGGTTACAATGAGCAGTTCTTC